This T cell receptor (beta chain) was found in a study of blood T cell repertoires in COVID-19. Study-level background: Sites in the United States, Italy and Spain provided acute and convalescent COVID-19 samples.

In the source study's methods: Amplification with reference gene primers provided the estimates of nucleated cell counts. The method was immunoSEQ multiplex PCR; TCRdb's version includes in-frame clones alone and lacks a portion of them. D and trimming come from the DNA, and the V and J calls and clone size come from that table. The table includes over 110,000 clones, under 90% detected once. Participant ages covered roughly 18 to 89 years across about two dozen US areas. The sequence came from a man aged 45-60 years in a cohort exposed to, infected with or recovered from COVID-19 (not recorded which). The specimen sequenced was PBMCs or T cells enriched from blood (not recorded which).

The CDR3 reads CASSGLWGGSYEQYF. The CDR3 bases are TGTGCCAGCAGTGGCCTCTGGGGGGGCTCCTACGAGCAGTACTTC. The chain carries TRBV6-2 or TRBV6-3 and TRBJ2-7; 7 nucleotides match TRBD2. The V gene end was trimmed by 5 bases and the J gene end by 0 bases; junction bases not matched to a gene: 7. The germline V gene has CDR1 MNHEY and CDR2 SVGEGT. The length of the CDR3 is 15 residues.